This TCR beta chain was observed in a study of blood T cell repertoires in COVID-19. Clinical histories supplied by participants themselves formed the basis of cohort assignment. Libraries were prepared by immunoSEQ multiplex PCR; TCRdb keeps only in-frame clonotypes and omits some of them. The sample lists over 200,000 clones, over 75% occurring once. The junction had 10 bases not matched to a gene; V was cut back by 5 bases and J by 5 bases. The CDR3 is made up of 15 amino acids. Looked up from germline, CDR1 is SGHTA and CDR2 is FQGNSA. V usage is TRBV7-2 and J usage is TRBJ2-5; 8 bases map to TRBD2. The sequenced material came from PBMCs or T cells enriched from blood (not recorded which). The sequence came from a man aged 35-49 years who had recovered from COVID-19. CDR3 in amino acids: CASSPTAGGGETQYF. The CDR3 nucleotides read TGTGCCAGCAGCCCCACGGCGGGGGGAGGTGAGACCCAGTACTTC.